This T cell receptor beta chain is drawn from a study of spatial heterogeneity in lung cancer. As for the study in general: Raw sequencing reads included, on average, more than 9.5 appearances of each unique TCR and UMI combination.

The CDR3 sequence is 15 residues long. Trimming cost V 3 bases and J 3 bases, with 15 bases left between them. Germline V gene data show CDR1 as GTSNPN and CDR2 as SVGIG (reference sequence). Findings and caveats of the study: Blood contained ubiquitous expanded tumor TCRs more at resection than at follow-up.

This clonotype came up a few times. Its antigen is not known. TCRdb reprocessed the 5' RACE reads via MiXCR and lists one record per CDR3 protein. This table holds 95,000 to 130,000 distinct CDR3 sequences, 10% to 15% found once. Noted time point: blood at routine non-recurrence follow-up after resection. Sequencing was performed on whole RNA extracted from tumor and nontumor lung tissue, or from frozen PBMC, and the material was left unsorted. This rearrangement joins TRBV30 to TRBJ1-3, with TRBD1 as a possible D gene (5 bases). The source is a male donor with early-stage non-small cell lung cancer. The sample was PBMCs, taken at follow-up. The CDR3, as DNA: TGTGCCTGGAGAGATCGGGACCGCCTTGGAAACACCATATATTTT. Protein: CAWRDRDRLGNTIYF. The complete variable domain, with remaining parts taken from reference TRBV30 and TRBJ1-3, reads SQTIHQWPATLVQPVGSPLSLECTVEGTSNPNLYWYRQAAGRGLQLLFYSVGIGQISSEVPQNLSASRPQDRQFILSSKKLLLSDSGFYLCAWRDRDRLGNTIYFGEGSWLTVV.